This TCR beta chain derives from a study of blood T cell repertoires in COVID-19. Background on the study: From the United States, Italy and Spain came samples of acute and convalescent COVID-19. PBMCs, B-cell-depleted T cells, or T cells were the source of the cDNA or gDNA that made up the material.

CDR3 length equals 11 residues. V lost 3 bases and J 8 bases, leaving 4 bases between the germline ends. The repertoire was sequenced with immunoSEQ multiplex PCR; TCRdb's copy has only in-frame clones and lacks some. The sample has 75,000 to 100,000 clones, around 85% seen once; the top ten hold roughly a tenth. The V and J genes are TRBV12-3 or TRBV12-4 and TRBJ2-2; D gene unclear. The sequence was collected from a woman of 80 years or more with acute or convalescent COVID-19. Sequenced sample: peripheral blood. Here the CDR3 reads CASSFTGELFF. DNA of the CDR3: TGTGCCAGCAGTTTCACAGGGGAGCTGTTTTTT.